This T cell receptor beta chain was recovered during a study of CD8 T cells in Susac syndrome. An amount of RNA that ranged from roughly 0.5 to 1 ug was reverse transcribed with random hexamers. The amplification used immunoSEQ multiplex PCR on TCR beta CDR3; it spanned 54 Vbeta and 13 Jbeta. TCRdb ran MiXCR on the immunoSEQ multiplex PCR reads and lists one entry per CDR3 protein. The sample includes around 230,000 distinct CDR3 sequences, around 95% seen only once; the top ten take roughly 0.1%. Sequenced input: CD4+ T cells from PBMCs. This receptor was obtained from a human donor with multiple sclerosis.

CDR3 residues: CASSQRGTEVSYGYTF. The CDR3 nucleotides read TGCGCCAGCAGCCAAAGGGGGACAGAGGTCTCCTATGGCTACACCTTC. The rearrangement uses TRBV4-1 and TRBJ1-2, with TRBD1 matching 7 bases. The CDR3 length is 16 residues. Germline V CDR1 and CDR2: MGHRA, YSYEKL. The ends lost 2 bases at V and 4 bases at J; junction bases unmatched: 10.